Sequencing of this T cell receptor (beta chain) was carried out in a study of neurological immune-mediated disorders. V shed 3 bases and J shed 2 bases, with 7 bases lying between them. The CDR3 runs to 13 residues. Germline V CDR1 and CDR2: SGHDN, FVKESK. This clonotype is medium-sized by share. Each CDR3 protein is one row after TCRdb ran MiXCR on the 5' RACE reads. The top ten clones hold approximately 8.7% of a sample with 39,000 or so distinct CDR3 sequences, 4% to 5.5% of them seen once. This TCR was sampled from a man younger than 35 in good health. The source material was CD4+ T cells from blood. The V and J genes are TRBV14 and TRBJ2-5; D call uncertain. The CDR3 nucleotides are TGTGCCAGCAGCCACTTTCGGCAAGAGACCCAGTACTTC. It codes for CASSHFRQETQYF.